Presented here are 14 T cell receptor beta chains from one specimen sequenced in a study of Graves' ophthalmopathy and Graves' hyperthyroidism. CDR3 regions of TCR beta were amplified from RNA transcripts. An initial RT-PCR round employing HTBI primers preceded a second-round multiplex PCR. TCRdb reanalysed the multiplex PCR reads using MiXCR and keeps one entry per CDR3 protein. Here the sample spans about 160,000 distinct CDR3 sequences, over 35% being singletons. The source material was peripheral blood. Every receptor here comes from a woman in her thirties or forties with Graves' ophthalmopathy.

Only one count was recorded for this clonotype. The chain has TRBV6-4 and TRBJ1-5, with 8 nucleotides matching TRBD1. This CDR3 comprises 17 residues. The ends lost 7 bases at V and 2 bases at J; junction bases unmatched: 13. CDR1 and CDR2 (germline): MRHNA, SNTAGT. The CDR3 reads CASITLGGGQGNQPQHF. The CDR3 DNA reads TGTGCCAGCATAACTCTGGGAGGGGGACAGGGCAATCAGCCCCAGCATTTT.

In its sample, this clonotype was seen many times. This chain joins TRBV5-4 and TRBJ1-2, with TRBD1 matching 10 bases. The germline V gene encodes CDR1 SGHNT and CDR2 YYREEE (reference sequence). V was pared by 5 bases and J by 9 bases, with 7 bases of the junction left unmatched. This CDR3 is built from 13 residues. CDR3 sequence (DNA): TGTGCCAGCAGGTCTGGGACAGGGGTTAGCTACACCTTC. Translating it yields CASRSGTGVSYTF. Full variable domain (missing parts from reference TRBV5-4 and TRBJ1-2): ETGVTQSPTHLIKTRGQQVTLRCSSQSGHNTVSWYQQALGQGPQFIFQYYREEENGRGNFPPRFSGLQFPNYSSELNVNALELDDSALYLCASRSGTGVSYTFGSGTRLTVV.

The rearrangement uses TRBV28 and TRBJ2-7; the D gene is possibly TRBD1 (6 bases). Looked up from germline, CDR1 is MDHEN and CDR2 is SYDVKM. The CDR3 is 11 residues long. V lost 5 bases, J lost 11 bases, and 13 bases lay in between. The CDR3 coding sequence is TGTGCCAGCAGTCCTTCGGGACAAGAGTACTTC. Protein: CASSPSGQEYF. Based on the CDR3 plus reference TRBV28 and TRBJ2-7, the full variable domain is DVKVTQSSRYLVKRTGEKVFLECVQDMDHENMFWYRQDPGLGLRLIYFSYDVKMKEKGDIPEGYSVSREKKERFSLILESASTNQTSMYLCASSPSGQEYFGPGTRLTVT.

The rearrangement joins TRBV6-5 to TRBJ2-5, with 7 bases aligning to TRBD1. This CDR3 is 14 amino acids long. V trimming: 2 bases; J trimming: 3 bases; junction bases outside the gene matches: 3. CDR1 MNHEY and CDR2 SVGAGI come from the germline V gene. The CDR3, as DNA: TGTGCCAGCAGTTACGACAGGGTCAAAGAGACCCAGTACTTC. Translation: CASSYDRVKETQYF.

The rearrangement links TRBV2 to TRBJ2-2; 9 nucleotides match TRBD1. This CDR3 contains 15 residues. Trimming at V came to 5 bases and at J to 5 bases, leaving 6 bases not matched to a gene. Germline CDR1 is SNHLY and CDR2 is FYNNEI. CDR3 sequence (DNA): TGTGCCAGCAGTATCAAGGGACAGGGAACCGGGGAGCTGTTTTTT. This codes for CASSIKGQGTGELFF.

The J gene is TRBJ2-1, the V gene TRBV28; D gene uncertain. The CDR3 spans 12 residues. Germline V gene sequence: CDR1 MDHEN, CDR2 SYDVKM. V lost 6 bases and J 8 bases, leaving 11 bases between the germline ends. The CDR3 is CASSGARDEQFF. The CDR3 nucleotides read TGTGCCAGCAGCGGTGCTAGGGATGAGCAGTTCTTC. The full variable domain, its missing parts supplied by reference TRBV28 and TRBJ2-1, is DVKVTQSSRYLVKRTGEKVFLECVQDMDHENMFWYRQDPGLGLRLIYFSYDVKMKEKGDIPEGYSVSREKKERFSLILESASTNQTSMYLCASSGARDEQFFGPGTRLTVL.

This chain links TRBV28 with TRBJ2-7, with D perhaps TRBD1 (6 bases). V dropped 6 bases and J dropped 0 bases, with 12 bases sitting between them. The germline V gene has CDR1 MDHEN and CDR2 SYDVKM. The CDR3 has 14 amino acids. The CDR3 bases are TGTGCCAGCAGAAACACAGGGCGCTCCTACGAGCAGTACTTC. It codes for CASRNTGRSYEQYF.

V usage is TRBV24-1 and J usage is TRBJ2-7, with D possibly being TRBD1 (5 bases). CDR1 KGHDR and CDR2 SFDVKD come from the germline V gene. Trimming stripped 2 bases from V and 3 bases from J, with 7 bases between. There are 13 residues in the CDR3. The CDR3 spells CATSDYDSYEQYF. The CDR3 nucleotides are TGTGCCACCAGTGATTACGACAGCTACGAGCAGTACTTC.

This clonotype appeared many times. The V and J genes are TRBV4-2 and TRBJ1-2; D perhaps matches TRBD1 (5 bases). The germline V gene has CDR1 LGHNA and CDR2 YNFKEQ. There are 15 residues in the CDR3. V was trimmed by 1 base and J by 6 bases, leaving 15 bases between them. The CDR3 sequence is CASSQVLDAGDGYTF. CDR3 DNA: TGTGCCAGCAGCCAAGTTCTAGACGCGGGGGATGGCTACACCTTC.

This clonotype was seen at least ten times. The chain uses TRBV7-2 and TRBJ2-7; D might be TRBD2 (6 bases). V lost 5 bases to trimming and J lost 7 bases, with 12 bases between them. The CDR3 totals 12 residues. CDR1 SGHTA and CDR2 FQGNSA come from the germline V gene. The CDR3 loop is CASSPPRGEQYF. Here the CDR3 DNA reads TGTGCCAGCAGCCCACCCCGGGGGGAGCAGTACTTC.

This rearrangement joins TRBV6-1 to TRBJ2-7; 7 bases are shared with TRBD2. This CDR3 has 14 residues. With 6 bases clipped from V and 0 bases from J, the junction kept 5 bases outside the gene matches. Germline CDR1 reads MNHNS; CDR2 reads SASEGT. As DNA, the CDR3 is TGTGCCAGCAGGAAGGAGCGGGACTCCTACGAGCAGTACTTC. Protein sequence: CASRKERDSYEQYF.

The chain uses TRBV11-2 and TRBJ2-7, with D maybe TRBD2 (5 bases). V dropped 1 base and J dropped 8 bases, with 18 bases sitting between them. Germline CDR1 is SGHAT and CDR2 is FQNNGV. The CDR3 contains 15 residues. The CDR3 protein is CASSLVEAGRYQQYF. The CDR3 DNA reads TGTGCCAGCAGCTTAGTAGAGGCGGGCCGCTATCAGCAGTACTTC.

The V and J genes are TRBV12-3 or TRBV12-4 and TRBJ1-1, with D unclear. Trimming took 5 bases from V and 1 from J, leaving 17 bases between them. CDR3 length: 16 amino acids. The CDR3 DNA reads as TGTGCCAGCAGTCCCCTTTATGGGCGAAGGAACACTGAAGCTTTCTTT. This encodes CASSPLYGRRNTEAFF.

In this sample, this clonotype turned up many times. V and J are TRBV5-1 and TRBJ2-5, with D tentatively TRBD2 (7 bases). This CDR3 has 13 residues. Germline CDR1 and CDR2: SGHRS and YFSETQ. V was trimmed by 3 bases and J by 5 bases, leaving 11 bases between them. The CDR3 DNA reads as TGCGCCAGCAGCTCGGGGGGCTTGGAGACCCAGTACTTC. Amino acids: CASSSGGLETQYF.